One sample yielded the 14 T cell receptor beta chains listed below, sequenced in a study of regulatory T cells in long-lasting Graves disease. Building the TCR beta libraries relied on iRepertoire HTBI primers, and CDR3 regions underwent Arm-PCR. TCRdb used MiXCR to reprocess the multiplex PCR reads, holding one entry per CDR3 protein. The sample includes over 400,000 distinct CDR3 sequences, approximately 14% seen only once; the top ten take approximately 15%. Time point in this sample: newly diagnosed GD, antithyroid drugs for less than 3 months. PBMCs provided the RNA from which the TCR library was made. These data were also filed under a second study, of T cells in Graves' hyperthyroidism and ophthalmopathy.

Sequenced material: peripheral blood mononuclear cells (PBMCs), taken at new diagnosis, from a patient treated with antithyroid drugs. The receptors were sampled from a woman between 50 and 59 years old with Graves disease.

The chain recombines TRBV4-2 with TRBJ2-3; TRBD2 agrees at 11 bases. The CDR3 has 15 residues. The V gene's germline CDR1 is LGHNA and CDR2 YNFKEQ. V gave up 4 bases and J gave up 6 bases; unmatched junction bases: 6. CDR3 residues: CASSPSGRMGDTQYF. CDR3 nucleotides: TGTGCCAGCAGCCCTAGCGGGAGGATGGGGGATACGCAGTATTTT.

Many counts were recorded for this clonotype. The rearrangement uses TRBV9 and TRBJ2-1; D is perhaps TRBD2 (5 bases). Germline V gene lookup returns CDR1 SGDLS and CDR2 YYNGEE. This CDR3 spans 15 amino acids. Trimming pared 0 bases from V and 5 bases from J, leaving 12 bases between. CDR3 loop: CASSVVGVDDNEQFF. The CDR3 nucleotides are TGTGCCAGCAGCGTAGTGGGAGTGGATGACAATGAGCAGTTCTTC.

This clonotype has a handful of counts. V usage is TRBV5-1 and J usage is TRBJ2-1, with 7 bases identical to TRBD2. The CDR3 has 15 residues. Looked up from germline, CDR1 is SGHRS and CDR2 is YFSETQ. Trimming at V came to 1 base and at J to 4 bases, leaving 5 bases not matched to a gene. The CDR3: CASSLTAGEYNEQFF. The CDR3 nucleotides read TGCGCCAGCAGCTTGACGGCGGGAGAGTACAATGAGCAGTTCTTC. The complete variable domain, with remaining parts taken from reference TRBV5-1 and TRBJ2-1, reads KAGVTQTPRYLIKTRGQQVTLSCSPISGHRSVSWYQQTPGQGLQFLFEYFSETQRNKGNFPGRFSGRQFSNSRSEMNVSTLELGDSALYLCASSLTAGEYNEQFFGPGTRLTVL.

This clonotype appeared many times. This chain connects TRBV28 to TRBJ2-1, with D tentatively TRBD2 (6 bases). V was clipped by 5 bases and J by 4 bases, with 12 bases between them. The CDR3 loop spans 14 amino acids. Per the germline V gene, CDR1 is MDHEN and CDR2 is SYDVKM. The CDR3 DNA reads TGTGCCAGCAGTAAGGGACTCGATTACAATGAGCAGTTCTTC. Protein product: CASSKGLDYNEQFF.

At least ten counts were recorded for this clonotype. V and J are TRBV5-1 and TRBJ2-3; 7 nucleotides match TRBD1. Germline CDR1 is SGHRS and CDR2 is YFSETQ. This CDR3 comprises 14 residues. The V gene end was trimmed by 7 bases and the J gene end by 2 bases; junction bases not matched to a gene: 7. The CDR3 loop is CASRRDSNTDTQYF. In DNA, the CDR3 is TGCGCCAGCCGAAGGGACAGTAACACAGATACGCAGTATTTT.

This clonotype was picked up many times. The gene calls are TRBV12-3 or TRBV12-4 and TRBJ2-1, with no clear D. Trimming stripped 3 bases from V and 7 bases from J, with 19 bases between. The CDR3 totals 16 residues. CDR3 region: CASSFIGRLPRNEQFF. Here the CDR3 DNA reads TGTGCCAGCAGTTTTATCGGACGGCTTCCTAGGAATGAGCAGTTCTTC.

CDR3 sequence (DNA): TGCGCCAGCAGCCAAACGCCGAACAGGGCGACGGGGACCGACGAGCAGTACTTC. This gives the protein CASSQTPNRATGTDEQYF. The chain links TRBV4-1 to TRBJ2-7; D might be TRBD1 (6 bases). Trimming removed 2 bases from V and 5 bases from J, with 25 bases in between. CDR3 size: 18 residues. Looked up from germline, CDR1 is MGHRA and CDR2 is YSYEKL.

About this clonotype: A much larger clone is a single base away; this may be a read error. V usage is TRBV11-1 and J usage is TRBJ2-3; 14 nucleotides line up with TRBD2. The ends lost 5 bases at V and 6 bases at J; junction bases unmatched: 7. Germline CDR1 and CDR2: SGHAT and FQDESV (reference sequence). The CDR3 spans 16 residues. CDR3 residues: CASSPGLAGVGDTQYF. The CDR3 DNA sequence: TGTGCCAGCAGCCCGGGACTAGCGGGAGTCGGCGATACGCAGTATTTT.

This clonotype was counted at least ten times. This chain uses TRBV11-2 with TRBJ2-3; D not certain. The CDR3 length is 13 residues. V lost 2 bases, J lost 0 bases, and 3 bases lay in between. CDR1 is SGHAT, CDR2 FQNNGV, per germline. The CDR3 is CASSLKSTDTQYF. CDR3 DNA: TGTGCCAGCAGCTTAAAGAGCACAGATACGCAGTATTTT. Using reference TRBV11-2 and TRBJ2-3 for the parts outside the CDR3, the full variable domain is EAGVAQSPRYKIIEKRQSVAFWCNPISGHATLYWYQQILGQGPKLLIQFQNNGVVDDSQLPKDRFSAERLKGVDSTLKIQPAKLEDSAVYLCASSLKSTDTQYFGPGTRLTVL.

The chain couples TRBV6-1 to TRBJ2-6; TRBD1 aligns across 12 bases. CDR3 size: 19 residues. Looked up from germline, CDR1 is MNHNS and CDR2 is SASEGT. J was trimmed by 5 bases and V by 6 bases; bases with no gene match: 14. The CDR3 sequence: CASRTGQGASGSRANVLTF. The CDR3, as DNA: TGTGCCAGCAGGACGGGACAGGGGGCCAGTGGCTCGAGGGCCAACGTCCTGACTTTC.

This clonotype was picked up many times. The chain recombines TRBV6-5 with TRBJ1-2; possibly TRBD1 for D (6 bases). The V and J ends lost 0 bases and 4 bases respectively, with 9 bases between them. CDR1 and CDR2 from the germline V gene are MNHEY and SVGAGI. The CDR3 is made up of 14 amino acids. The CDR3, as DNA: TGTGCCAGCAGTTACTCGGGGACACTCTATGGCTACACCTTC. Translation gives CASSYSGTLYGYTF.

The sample holds many counts of this clonotype. This chain joins TRBV28 and TRBJ1-2, with D possibly matching TRBD1 (5 bases). From germline, CDR1 is MDHEN and CDR2 SYDVKM. Trimming left V 3 bases short and J 3 bases short, with 11 bases between. The CDR3 is made up of 14 amino acids. The DNA of the CDR3 is TGTGCCAGCAGTTTGACAGCCCCTGACTATGGCTACACCTTC. Amino acid sequence: CASSLTAPDYGYTF.

This clonotype was found many times. An end of the junction does not agree with germline; a read error may underlie this. The chain carries TRBV5-1 and TRBJ2-3; D is uncertain. The CDR3 covers 13 residues. The germline CDR1 and CDR2 sequences are SGHRS and YFSETQ. CDR3 sequence reads: CASSLEYTDTQYF. The CDR3 DNA follows: TGTGCCAGCAGCTTGGAGTACACAGATACGCAGTATTTT. Supplemented by reference TRBV5-1 and TRBJ2-3, the full variable domain reads KAGVTQTPRYLIKTRGQQVTLSCSPISGHRSVSWYQQTPGQGLQFLFEYFSETQRNKGNFPGRFSGRQFSNSRSEMNVSTLELGDSALYLCASSLEYTDTQYFGPGTRLTVL.

Comments on this clonotype: A much larger clone lies a single base off, so this may be a read error. The chain employs TRBV6-1 and TRBJ2-3; 10 bases fit TRBD2. The assigned J gene may be wrong: the sequence end matches TRBJ2-7 better. The germline gives CDR1 MNHNS, CDR2 SASEGT. This CDR3 is built from 16 residues. The CDR3 sequence is CASRGVVSGRSNEQYF. The CDR3 nucleotides are TGTGCCAGCAGGGGCGTGGTTAGCGGGAGGAGCAATGAGCAGTACTTC.